Below are 15 T cell receptor beta chains sequenced from a single sample in a study of blood T cell repertoires in COVID-19. Assay used: immunoSEQ multiplex PCR; TCRdb lists only in-frame clones, some missing. The sample carries roughly 23,000 clones, 90% recorded once. Sequencing used peripheral blood. These receptors were taken from a man in his sixties or seventies with acute or convalescent COVID-19.

The chain has TRBV15 and TRBJ2-3; no reliable D call. Deletions cut 1 base from V and 4 bases from J, with 9 bases between. The CDR3 is 14 amino acids. Germline V CDR1 and CDR2: LNHNV, YYDKDF (reference sequence). Here the CDR3 reads CATSRALSADTQYF. CDR3 DNA: TGTGCCACCAGCAGAGCCCTTTCTGCAGATACGCAGTATTTT.

This rearrangement joins TRBV29-1 to TRBJ1-2; 9 positions match TRBD1. This CDR3 comprises 14 residues. Losses at the gene ends were 5 bases for V and 5 bases for J; bases not matched to a gene: 9. Per germline, CDR1 SQVTM and CDR2 ANQGSEA. The CDR3 reads CSVPLGTGSYGYTF. In DNA form, the CDR3 reads TGCAGCGTTCCTCTCGGGACAGGGAGTTATGGCTACACCTTC.

The chain couples TRBV6-5 to TRBJ1-5; 10 nucleotides agree with TRBD1. The CDR3 length is 14 residues. The germline V gene has CDR1 MNHEY and CDR2 SVGAGI. V was clipped by 8 bases and J by 1 base; unmatched bases: 2. In DNA, the CDR3 is TGTGCCAGCGACAGGGGGCTAAGCAATCAGCCCCAGCATTTT. This codes for CASDRGLSNQPQHF.

V is TRBV7-9 and J is TRBJ2-3, with 14 bases identical to TRBD2. This CDR3 has 16 amino acids. CDR1 is SEHNR, CDR2 FQNEAQ, per germline (reference sequence). Germline trimming cut 5 bases from V and 9 bases from J; bases unmatched to any gene: 10. Written as DNA, the CDR3 is TGTGCCAGCAGCCACCGACTAGCGGGAGGGCCGGGGACGCAGTATTTT. Its protein is CASSHRLAGGPGTQYF.

The V call is TRBV4-1, the J call TRBJ1-4; D remains unclear. The CDR3 is 15 residues long. Per germline, CDR1 MGHRA and CDR2 YSYEKL. Trimming shortened V by 4 bases and J by 10 bases, and 19 bases separated the two germline ends. This CDR3 is CASSPPTAGGGKLFF. CDR3 coding DNA: TGCGCCAGCAGCCCACCGACCGCCGGAGGTGGAAAACTGTTTTTT.

V and J are TRBV6-5 and TRBJ1-4; D unclear. The V end lost 7 bases, the J end lost 2 bases, and 14 bases lay between the germline ends. Germline V CDR1 and CDR2: MNHEY, SVGAGI. The CDR3 has 15 residues. CDR3 protein: CASILGEFTNEKLFF. The CDR3 nucleotides read TGTGCCAGCATCCTGGGCGAGTTTACTAATGAAAAACTGTTTTTT.

This clone was observed a single time. This sequence joins TRBV19 and TRBJ2-3; 8 bases line up with TRBD2. Germline-derived CDR1 and CDR2 are LNHDA and SQIVND (reference sequence). J lost 7 bases, V lost 3 bases, and 12 bases had no gene match. The CDR3 is 16 residues long. The CDR3 coding sequence is TGTGCCAGTAGTATCTGGGCTAGCGGGCCGGATAATACGCAGTATTTT. Amino acids: CASSIWASGPDNTQYF.

Only a few counts were recorded for this clone. The J gene is TRBJ1-5, the V gene TRBV18, with D maybe TRBD1 (5 bases). This CDR3 spans 15 amino acids. CDR1 is KGHSH and CDR2 is LQKENI in the germline V gene. The germline V and J ends were trimmed by 3 bases and 6 bases, with 15 bases remaining between them. The CDR3 reads CASSPGAGTGQPQHF. CDR3 nucleotide sequence: TGTGCCAGCTCACCTGGTGCGGGGACGGGTCAGCCCCAGCATTTT.

The V gene is TRBV5-5, the J gene TRBJ1-3; 8 nucleotides line up with TRBD1. J lost 0 bases, V lost 2 bases, and 1 base had no gene match. Germline V gives CDR1 SGHKS, CDR2 YYEKEE (reference sequence). This CDR3 is built from 15 residues. The CDR3 DNA follows: TGTGCCAGCAGCTTTACAGGGGGCTCTGGAAACACCATATATTTT. Translating gives CASSFTGGSGNTIYF. Supplemented by reference TRBV5-5 and TRBJ1-3, the full variable domain reads DAGVTQSPTHLIKTRGQQVTLRCSPISGHKSVSWYQQVLGQGPQFIFQYYEKEERGRGNFPDRFSARQFPNYSSELNVNALLLGDSALYLCASSFTGGSGNTIYFGEGSWLTVV.

This chain joins TRBV5-6 and TRBJ2-7, with D possibly being TRBD1 (5 bases). Trimming stripped 0 bases from V and 3 bases from J, with 10 bases between. This CDR3 has 14 amino acids. Germline values: CDR1 SGHDT, CDR2 YYEEEE. CDR3 protein: CASSLDQGYYEQYF. The DNA for the CDR3 is TGTGCCAGCAGCTTGGACCAGGGATACTACGAGCAGTACTTC.

V gene TRBV11-2 combines with J gene TRBJ1-4, with TRBD1 as a possible D gene (5 bases). Per the germline V gene, CDR1 is SGHAT and CDR2 is FQNNGV. This CDR3 spans 14 amino acids. Trimming removed 5 bases from V and 10 bases from J, with 17 bases in between. The CDR3: CASSVGTKEGKLFF. For the CDR3, the DNA is TGTGCCAGCAGCGTCGGGACGAAGGAGGGAAAACTGTTTTTT.

The chain has TRBV3-1 (or the pseudogene TRBV3-2) and TRBJ2-5; D is possibly TRBD1 (5 bases). The V and J ends lost 2 bases and 4 bases respectively, with 11 bases between them. Germline-derived CDR1 and CDR2 are LGHDT and YNNKEL (reference sequence). This CDR3 spans 14 amino acids. The CDR3 nucleotides read TGTGCCAGCAGCCAAAGGGAAAGGGGAGAGACCCAGTACTTC. This codes for CASSQRERGETQYF.

The V call is TRBV5-1, the J call TRBJ2-3, with TRBD1 matching 7 bases. The CDR3 is 14 residues long. The germline V gene has CDR1 SGHRS and CDR2 YFSETQ. V trimming: 4 bases; J trimming: 5 bases; junction bases outside the gene matches: 7. DNA for the CDR3: TGCGCCAGCAGCATCGGACAGGTGAGAGATACGCAGTATTTT. This translates into CASSIGQVRDTQYF.

This clone was found a few times. The V gene is TRBV3-1 (or the pseudogene TRBV3-2), the J gene TRBJ1-5, with D unclear. V lost 1 base to trimming and J lost 7 bases, with 11 bases between them. Looked up from germline, CDR1 is LGHDT and CDR2 is YNNKEL (reference sequence). This CDR3 spans 14 amino acids. DNA for the CDR3: TGTGCCAGCAGCCAAGGTAGAGGGTACCAGCCCCAGCATTTT. Amino acids: CASSQGRGYQPQHF.

This CDR3 reads CASSLMSGGTGELFF. CDR3 nucleotides: TGCGCCAGCAGCTTGATGTCAGGGGGCACCGGGGAGCTGTTTTTT. This chain connects TRBV5-1 to TRBJ2-2; 7 positions agree with TRBD1. The CDR3 extends over 15 amino acids. The V segment lost 1 base and the J segment 4 bases; nucleotides outside the gene matches: 4. The V gene's germline CDR1 is SGHRS and CDR2 YFSETQ.